A selection of T cell receptor beta chains follows, all from one sample in a study of T cells expressing NK-cell markers. TCRdb re-called the 5' RACE reads and catalogs CDR3 proteins one per entry, DNA excluded. The sample table includes around 110,000 distinct CDR3 sequences. Sequences were obtained from blood T cells: a sorted CD56 or NKG2C T cell subset, CD4+ or CD8+ T cells, or bulk PBMC T cells (not recorded which). These receptors all stem from a woman between 18 and 69 years old in good health. Both conserved end residues are part of each CDR3.

J: TRBJ1-6
V: TRBV27
CDR3: CASGSSYNSPLHF

J: TRBJ1-2
V: TRBV7-9
CDR3: CASSSSSANYGYTF

J: TRBJ2-1
V: TRBV29-1
CDR3: CSVEGTGLYNEQFF

J: TRBJ2-3
V: TRBV15
CDR3: CATGRGGSNTDTQYF

J: TRBJ1-5
V: TRBV5-8
CDR3: CASSLVTGNQPQHF

J: TRBJ2-1
V: TRBV19
CDR3: CASSTPLGAYNEQFF

J: TRBJ1-4
V: TRBV12-5
CDR3: CASGTPDTSTNEKLFF

J: TRBJ1-4
V: TRBV5-6
CDR3: CASSLTQGYEKLFF

J: TRBJ2-7
V: TRBV4-3
CDR3: CASSHHTNGSSYEQYF

J: TRBJ2-5
V: TRBV20-1
CDR3: CSLPLGEQETQYF

J: TRBJ1-5
V: TRBV19
CDR3: CASSIGGRANQPQHF

J: TRBJ2-3
V: TRBV5-4
CDR3: CAITTRGGGTDTQYF

J: TRBJ2-3
V: TRBV5-5
CDR3: CASSLNPGDRADTQYF

J: TRBJ2-1
V: TRBV20-1
CDR3: CSAGGQGVEQFF

J: TRBJ1-1
V: TRBV6-1
CDR3: CASTSSNVGWTEAFF

J: TRBJ2-2
V: TRBV7-3
CDR3: CASSLQGAGELFF

J: TRBJ2-5
V: TRBV24-1
CDR3: CATSDPGQGQETQYF

J: TRBJ1-2
V: TRBV10-2
CDR3: CASSETSGYTF

J: TRBJ2-2
V: TRBV4-3
CDR3: CASSQGLAGELFF

J: TRBJ2-1
V: TRBV4-1
CDR3: CASSQPSSGRDYNEQFF

J: TRBJ2-1
V: TRBV27
CDR3: CASSLGDNYYNEQFF

J: TRBJ1-2
V: TRBV4-1
CDR3: CASSQVHSSNYGYTF

J: TRBJ2-7
V: TRBV6-5
CDR3: CASSYSSSDYEQYF

J: TRBJ2-5
V: TRBV12-3/TRBV12-4
CDR3: CASSRTGTRGETQYF

J: TRBJ2-1
V: TRBV29-1
CDR3: CSVVGGLSSSYNEQFF

J: TRBJ2-1
V: TRBV24-1
CDR3: CATSDTSGNYNEQFF

J: TRBJ1-1
V: TRBV12-3/TRBV12-4
CDR3: CASSRWLNTEAFF

J: TRBJ1-1
V: TRBV13
CDR3: CASSNLSRAEAFF

J: TRBJ2-1
V: TRBV11-2
CDR3: CASSPSSGAGGADNEQFF

J: TRBJ2-5
V: TRBV29-1
CDR3: CSVGELRELEETQYF

J: TRBJ2-5
V: TRBV7-9
CDR3: CASSPGQGEETQYF

J: TRBJ1-5
V: TRBV19
CDR3: CASSTTGAGNQPQHF

J: TRBJ2-1
V: TRBV3-1
CDR3: CASSQEGSYNEQFF

J: TRBJ2-7
V: TRBV7-6
CDR3: CASSLERESFEQYF

J: TRBJ1-1
V: TRBV19
CDR3: CASSIFGGEAFF

J: TRBJ2-3
V: TRBV20-1
CDR3: CSADRQGSTDTQYF

J: TRBJ2-7
V: TRBV21-1
CDR3: CASSKGTSGTYEQYF

J: TRBJ2-5
V: TRBV24-1
CDR3: CATSDEGTGGLETQYF

J: TRBJ2-1
V: TRBV3-1
CDR3: CASSRFSVDEQFF

J: TRBJ2-1
V: TRBV7-9
CDR3: CASSSVTDNEQFF

J: TRBJ1-1
V: TRBV19
CDR3: CASSWVQNTEAFF

J: TRBJ2-1
V: TRBV12-3/TRBV12-4
CDR3: CASSLPGDGGVDEQFF

J: TRBJ2-2
V: TRBV7-6
CDR3: CASSGLMAGGELFF

J: TRBJ2-7
V: TRBV5-4
CDR3: CASSVTWASYEQYF

J: TRBJ2-1
V: TRBV29-1
CDR3: CSVARGSSYNEQFF

J: TRBJ2-7
V: TRBV20-1
CDR3: CSARPQREPYEQYF

J: TRBJ2-7
V: TRBV27
CDR3: CASSPLRQVPPYEQYF

J: TRBJ2-5
V: TRBV6-1
CDR3: CASSLILATAEETQYF

J: TRBJ2-3
V: TRBV4-3
CDR3: CASSQEGQLASDTQYF

J: TRBJ2-7
V: TRBV11-2
CDR3: CASSARTRHPYEQYF